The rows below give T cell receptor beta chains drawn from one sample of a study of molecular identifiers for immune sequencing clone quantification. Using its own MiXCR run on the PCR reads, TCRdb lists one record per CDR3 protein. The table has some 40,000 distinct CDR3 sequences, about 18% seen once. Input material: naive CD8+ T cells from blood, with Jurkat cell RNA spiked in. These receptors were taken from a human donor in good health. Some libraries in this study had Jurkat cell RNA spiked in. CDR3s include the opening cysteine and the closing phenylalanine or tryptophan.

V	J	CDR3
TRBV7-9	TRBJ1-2	CASNPPYGYTF
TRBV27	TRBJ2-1	CASRIGGGYNEQFF
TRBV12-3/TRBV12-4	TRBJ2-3	CASSLATGGLTDTQYF
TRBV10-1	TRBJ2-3	CASSRDKADTQYF
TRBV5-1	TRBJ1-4	CASSLWGTNEKLFF
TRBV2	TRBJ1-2	CASTSGIAVSYGYTF
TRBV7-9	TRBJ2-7	CASSAPGTGANEQYF
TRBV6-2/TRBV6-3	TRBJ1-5	CASSFLGPQPQHF
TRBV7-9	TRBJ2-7	CASSLGYTHYEQYF
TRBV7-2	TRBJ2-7	CASSLSIAVEQYF
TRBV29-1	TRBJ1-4	CSVEDRPNEKLFF
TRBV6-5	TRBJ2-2	CASSYLAEEGNTGELFF
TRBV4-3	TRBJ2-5	CASSQEGTQGSQETQYF
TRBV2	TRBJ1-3	CASRGQGSGNTIYF
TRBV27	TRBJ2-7	CASSLSTSLPEQYF
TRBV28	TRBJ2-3	CASSLVLTEREAQYF
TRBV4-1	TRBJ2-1	CASSQSQGWDEQFF
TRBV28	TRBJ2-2	CASSLGGELTGELFF
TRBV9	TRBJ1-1	CASSPSPGGGTEAFF
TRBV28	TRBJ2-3	CASSFRPGTDTQYF
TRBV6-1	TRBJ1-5	CASRGNWGADQPQHF
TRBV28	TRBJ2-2	CASSLDISGELFF
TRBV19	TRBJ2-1	CASSMTGYNEQFF
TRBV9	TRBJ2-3	CASSPSGARDTQYF
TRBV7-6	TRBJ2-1	CASSLEGGAYNEQFF
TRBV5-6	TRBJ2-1	CASSLSLAGENEQFF
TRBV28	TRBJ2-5	CASSLHPTGQGTQYF
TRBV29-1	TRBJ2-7	CSVRGWGGPFRSSYEQYF
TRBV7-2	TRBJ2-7	CASSFGISYEQYF